The clone carrying this TCR beta chain occurred a few times. The antigen is unknown. This specimen comes from a study of CD8 T cells in ankylosing spondylitis. Study-wide results and limits: In ankylosing spondylitis blood, a motif of roughly 8 highly homologous TCR beta variants appeared characteristic.

For TCR beta, libraries came from quantitative 5'-RACE with molecular barcodes. MiXCR, applied by TCRdb to the 5' RACE reads, yields one record per CDR3 protein. This sample carries about 160,000 distinct CDR3 sequences, about 16% of them seen once, and the ten largest clones take about 8%. The sequence came from a male donor with ankylosing spondylitis or in good health (not recorded which). Sequencing was carried out using blood, either unsorted or a sorted T cell fraction (not recorded which).

The chain's CDR3 is CASSASGYHEQYF. The CDR3 bases are TGCGCCAGCAGCGCATCAGGCTACCACGAGCAGTACTTC. V gene TRBV5-1 combines with J gene TRBJ2-7, with no clear D. This CDR3 comprises 13 residues. Germline V gives CDR1 SGHRS, CDR2 YFSETQ. The germline V and J ends were trimmed by 4 bases and 5 bases, with 13 bases remaining between them.